This entry lists 23 T cell receptor beta chains sequenced from one sample in a study of long-term antiretroviral therapy in people with HIV. Survey-level immunoSEQ v3.0 assays were run. TCRdb keeps only in-frame clones here, not all; method: immunoSEQ multiplex PCR. The table includes approximately 32,000 clones, about 83% detected once. The specimen was unsorted PBMCs, collected 0.4 years before starting antiretroviral therapy. The receptors come from a man between 18 and 35 years old with HIV.

The J gene is TRBJ1-4, the V gene TRBV7-2; no reliable D call. CDR1 and CDR2 from the germline V gene are SGHTA and FQGNSA. The CDR3 runs 15 residues. V was clipped by 2 bases and J by 4 bases, with 11 bases between them. DNA of the CDR3: TGTGCCAGCAGCTTAACGGGAGTCAATAATGAAAAACTGTTTTTT. This codes for CASSLTGVNNEKLFF.

The rearrangement uses TRBV30 and TRBJ2-1, with D maybe TRBD2 (6 bases). The germline V and J ends were trimmed by 3 bases and 11 bases, with 8 bases remaining between them. The length of the CDR3 is 10 residues. Per the germline V gene, CDR1 is GTSNPN and CDR2 is SVGIG (reference sequence). The DNA for the CDR3 is TGTGCCTGGAGGGCGGGGAAGCAGTTCTTC. Protein product: CAWRAGKQFF.

The chain employs TRBV28 and TRBJ2-5; the match to TRBD2 covers 13 bases. The CDR3 runs to 16 residues. V was clipped by 6 bases and J by 5 bases; unmatched bases: 9. From germline, CDR1 is MDHEN and CDR2 SYDVKM. The CDR3 protein is CASSHRLAGGRETQYF. CDR3 nucleotides: TGTGCCAGCAGCCATAGACTAGCGGGAGGAAGGGAGACCCAGTACTTC.

The chain joins TRBV5-5 to TRBJ1-1; D is uncertain. The germline V and J ends were trimmed by 0 bases and 7 bases, with 10 bases remaining between them. The CDR3 is made up of 13 amino acids. Looked up from germline, CDR1 is SGHKS and CDR2 is YYEKEE (reference sequence). CDR3 protein: CASSLVLAYEAFF. The DNA of the CDR3 is TGTGCCAGCAGCTTGGTACTGGCCTATGAAGCTTTCTTT. Supplemented by reference TRBV5-5 and TRBJ1-1, the full variable domain reads DAGVTQSPTHLIKTRGQQVTLRCSPISGHKSVSWYQQVLGQGPQFIFQYYEKEERGRGNFPDRFSARQFPNYSSELNVNALLLGDSALYLCASSLVLAYEAFFGQGTRLTVV.

This rearrangement joins TRBV4-1 to TRBJ2-7; D is possibly TRBD1 (6 bases). CDR3 length: 15 amino acids. Deletions cut 1 base from V and 2 bases from J, with 12 bases between. The germline V gene has CDR1 MGHRA and CDR2 YSYEKL. The CDR3 region is CASSQVPGATYEQYF. DNA of the CDR3: TGCGCCAGCAGCCAAGTGCCAGGGGCCACCTACGAGCAGTACTTC.

J is TRBJ2-1 and V is TRBV4-2; the match to TRBD2 covers 11 bases. V was clipped by 4 bases and J by 10 bases; unmatched bases: 12. In germline, CDR1 is LGHNA, CDR2 YNFKEQ. The CDR3 is 16 amino acids. The CDR3 is CASSRSTSGGSREQFF. For the CDR3, the DNA is TGTGCCAGCAGCCGCTCCACTAGCGGGGGATCCCGGGAGCAGTTCTTC.

V usage is TRBV2 and J usage is TRBJ1-5, with 7 bases that match TRBD1. V trimming: 6 bases; J trimming: 4 bases; junction bases outside the gene matches: 6. Germline CDR1 reads SNHLY; CDR2 reads FYNNEI. The CDR3 runs 14 residues. CDR3 in amino acids: CASRPDRVNQPQHF. The CDR3 region has the DNA TGTGCCAGCAGACCCGACAGGGTGAATCAGCCCCAGCATTTT. The full variable domain, in which reference TRBV2 and TRBJ1-5 provide the parts outside the CDR3, is EPEVTQTPSHQVTQMGQEVILRCVPISNHLYFYWYRQILGQKVEFLVSFYNNEISEKSEIFDDQFSVERPDGSNFTLKIRSTKLEDSAMYFCASRPDRVNQPQHFGDGTRLSIL.

The rearrangement joins TRBV5-1 to TRBJ1-3, with D perhaps TRBD1 (6 bases). Germline-derived CDR1 and CDR2 are SGHRS and YFSETQ. This CDR3 is built from 14 residues. Between the trimmed V and J ends, which lost 6 bases and 2 bases, there was a span of 12 bases. CDR3 sequence (DNA): TGCGCCAGCAACTCAGGGGAAGCTGGAAACACCATATATTTT. Amino acids: CASNSGEAGNTIYF. The full variable domain, with the rest looked up from reference TRBV5-1 and TRBJ1-3, is KAGVTQTPRYLIKTRGQQVTLSCSPISGHRSVSWYQQTPGQGLQFLFEYFSETQRNKGNFPGRFSGRQFSNSRSEMNVSTLELGDSALYLCASNSGEAGNTIYFGEGSWLTVV.

The rearrangement joins TRBV6-1 to TRBJ2-5; no reliable D call. V was trimmed by 1 base and J by 5 bases, leaving 2 bases between them. This CDR3 is built from 11 residues. Germline V gives CDR1 MNHNS, CDR2 SASEGT. The CDR3 DNA is TGTGCCAGCAGTGAAGTGGAGACCCAGTACTTC. This sequence encodes CASSEVETQYF.

The chain links TRBV4-1 to TRBJ1-1; D gene uncertain. The CDR3 runs to 14 residues. Germline V gives CDR1 MGHRA, CDR2 YSYEKL. V was clipped by 2 bases and J by 2 bases, with 9 bases between them. The CDR3 protein is CASSQTAINTEAFF. The CDR3 nucleotides are TGCGCCAGCAGCCAAACTGCGATAAACACTGAAGCTTTCTTT.

This clone was recorded once. CDR3 DNA sequence: TGTGCCAGCAGCTGGACCGGGACTAGCAAACCTGAGCAGTTCTTC. Protein product: CASSWTGTSKPEQFF. V usage is TRBV7-2 and J usage is TRBJ2-1; 9 nucleotides align to TRBD2. This CDR3 is built from 15 residues. Germline V gene lookup returns CDR1 SGHTA and CDR2 FQGNSA. V was clipped by 4 bases and J by 9 bases; unmatched bases: 10.

The gene calls are TRBV5-4 and TRBJ2-2; possible D gene TRBD1, 7 bases. Germline CDR1 and CDR2: SGHNT and YYREEE (reference sequence). CDR3 length: 14 residues. V shed 4 bases and J shed 6 bases, with 13 bases lying between them. As DNA, the CDR3 is TGTGCCAGCAGCCCAGCAGGGGGGTCCGGGGAGCTGTTTTTT. Translated: CASSPAGGSGELFF.

This clone was recorded a few times. The chain is built from TRBV11-2 and TRBJ1-2, with a tentative D call TRBD1 (5 bases). CDR1 and CDR2 (germline): SGHAT, FQNNGV. The CDR3 loop spans 14 amino acids. Trimming shortened V by 0 bases and J by 6 bases, and 11 bases separated the two germline ends. The CDR3 DNA reads TGTGCCAGCAGCTTAGAGGGGCGGGGGGATGGCTACACCTTC. This gives the protein CASSLEGRGDGYTF.

A single count supports this clone. The chain is built from TRBV12-5 and TRBJ1-4; perhaps TRBD1 as D (5 bases). The CDR3 length is 16 residues. The germline V gene has CDR1 LGHNT and CDR2 FRNRAP. V gave up 0 bases and J gave up 7 bases, with 15 bases separating them. The CDR3 nucleotides are TGTGCTAGTGGTTTGGTGAGGGACCCCTGGGGTGAAAAACTGTTTTTT. This sequence encodes CASGLVRDPWGEKLFF.

This chain connects TRBV4-2 to TRBJ2-7; 8 bases are a match to TRBD2. After removal of 6 bases from V and 1 base from J, the junction contained 8 bases not matched to a gene. The CDR3 extends over 15 amino acids. In germline, CDR1 is LGHNA, CDR2 YNFKEQ. CDR3 protein: CASRSWREDSYEQYF. DNA of the CDR3: TGTGCCAGCAGATCGTGGCGGGAGGATTCCTACGAGCAGTACTTC.

This chain connects TRBV5-8 to TRBJ2-4, with unresolved D. This CDR3 spans 14 amino acids. CDR1 SGHTS and CDR2 YDEGEE come from the germline V gene. Trimming left V 0 bases short and J 3 bases short, with 7 bases between. CDR3 residues: CASSLGRVKNIQYF. The CDR3 DNA follows: TGTGCCAGCAGCTTGGGACGAGTCAAAAACATTCAGTACTTC.

The rearrangement joins TRBV2 to TRBJ2-7; D is undetermined. V lost 1 base to trimming and J lost 2 bases, with 9 bases between them. From germline, CDR1 is SNHLY and CDR2 FYNNEI. The CDR3 consists of 14 residues. This chain's CDR3 is CASSEGRHTYEQYF. CDR3 coding DNA: TGTGCCAGCAGTGAAGGGCGGCATACCTACGAGCAGTACTTC. The entire variable domain, with the rest obtained from reference TRBV2 and TRBJ2-7, is as follows: EPEVTQTPSHQVTQMGQEVILRCVPISNHLYFYWYRQILGQKVEFLVSFYNNEISEKSEIFDDQFSVERPDGSNFTLKIRSTKLEDSAMYFCASSEGRHTYEQYFGPGTRLTVT.

The rearrangement joins TRBV15 to TRBJ2-7; D is uncertain. The germline V gene has CDR1 LNHNV and CDR2 YYDKDF (reference sequence). This CDR3 region has 13 residues. Deletions cut 1 base from V and 0 bases from J, with 4 bases between. For the CDR3, the DNA is TGTGCCACCAGCAGAGTTGGCTCCTACGAGCAGTACTTC. Protein product: CATSRVGSYEQYF.

CDR3 DNA sequence: TGTGCCAGCAGTCAACAGGGGGCGGGTAATCAGCCCCAGCATTTT. Protein product: CASSQQGAGNQPQHF. The chain combines TRBV28 with TRBJ1-5; 9 bases fit TRBD1. The junction had 6 bases not matched to a gene; V was cut back by 5 bases and J by 4 bases. The CDR3 contains 15 residues. Germline lookup yields CDR1 MDHEN and CDR2 SYDVKM.

Here the CDR3 reads CSASAGGGYTF. CDR3 sequence (DNA): TGCAGTGCTAGTGCCGGGGGGGGCTACACCTTC. The V and J genes are TRBV20-1 and TRBJ1-2; tentatively, D is TRBD1 (5 bases). Germline V gene sequence: CDR1 DFQATT, CDR2 SNEGSKA (reference sequence). V lost 3 bases to trimming and J lost 8 bases, with 10 bases between them. The CDR3 has 11 residues.

This chain links TRBV9 with TRBJ2-5, with 10 bases matching TRBD2. Per germline, CDR1 SGDLS and CDR2 YYNGEE. The V and J ends lost 0 bases and 2 bases, in that order; junction bases with no gene match: 10. The CDR3 is 18 residues long. Here the CDR3 reads CASSVEAWTSGTQETQYF. The CDR3 nucleotides are TGTGCCAGCAGCGTAGAAGCGTGGACTAGCGGAACACAAGAGACCCAGTACTTC.

The chain joins TRBV5-8 to TRBJ1-2, with TRBD1 matching over 8 bases. The germline V gene encodes CDR1 SGHTS and CDR2 YDEGEE. The CDR3 has 14 amino acids. V was clipped by 4 bases and J by 6 bases; unmatched bases: 8. The CDR3, as DNA: TGTGCCAGCAGCCTCCGACAGGGGCGGGATGGCTACACCTTC. This encodes CASSLRQGRDGYTF.

This clone occurred a few times. The CDR3 loop reads CASSVGFSTDTQYF. The CDR3 DNA follows: TGTGCCAGCAGTGTCGGGTTTAGCACAGATACGCAGTATTTT. The chain uses TRBV25-1 and TRBJ2-3, with D unresolved. V gave up 4 bases and J gave up 0 bases, with 8 bases separating them. This CDR3 contains 14 residues. CDR1 and CDR2 (germline): MGHDK, SYGVNS.